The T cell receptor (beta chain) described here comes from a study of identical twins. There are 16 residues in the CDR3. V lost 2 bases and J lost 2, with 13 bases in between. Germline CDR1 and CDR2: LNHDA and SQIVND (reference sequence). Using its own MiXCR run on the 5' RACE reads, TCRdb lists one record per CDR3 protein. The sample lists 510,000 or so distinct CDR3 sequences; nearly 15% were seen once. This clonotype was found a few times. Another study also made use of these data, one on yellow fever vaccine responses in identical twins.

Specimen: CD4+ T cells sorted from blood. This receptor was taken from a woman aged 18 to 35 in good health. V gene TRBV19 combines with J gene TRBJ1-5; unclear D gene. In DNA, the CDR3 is TGTGCCAGTAGTATAAATCCTCGTTGGGGCAATCAGCCCCAGCATTTT. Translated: CASSINPRWGNQPQHF.